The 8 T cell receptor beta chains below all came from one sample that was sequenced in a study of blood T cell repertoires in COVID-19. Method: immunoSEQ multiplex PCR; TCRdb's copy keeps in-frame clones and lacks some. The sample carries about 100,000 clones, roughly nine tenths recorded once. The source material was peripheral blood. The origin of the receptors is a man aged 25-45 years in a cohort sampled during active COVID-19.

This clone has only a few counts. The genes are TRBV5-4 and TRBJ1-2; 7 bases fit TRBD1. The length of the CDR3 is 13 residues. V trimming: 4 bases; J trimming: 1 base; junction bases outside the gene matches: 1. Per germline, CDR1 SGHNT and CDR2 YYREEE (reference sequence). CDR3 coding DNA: TGTGCCAGCAGCCGGGACAGTAACTATGGCTACACCTTC. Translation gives CASSRDSNYGYTF.

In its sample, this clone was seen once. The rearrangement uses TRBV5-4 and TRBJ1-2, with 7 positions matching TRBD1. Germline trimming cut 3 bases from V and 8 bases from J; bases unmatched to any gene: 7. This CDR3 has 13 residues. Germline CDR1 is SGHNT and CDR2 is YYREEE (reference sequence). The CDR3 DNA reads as TGTGCCAGCAGCTCAACAGGGGTTCAGGGCTACACCTTC. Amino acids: CASSSTGVQGYTF.

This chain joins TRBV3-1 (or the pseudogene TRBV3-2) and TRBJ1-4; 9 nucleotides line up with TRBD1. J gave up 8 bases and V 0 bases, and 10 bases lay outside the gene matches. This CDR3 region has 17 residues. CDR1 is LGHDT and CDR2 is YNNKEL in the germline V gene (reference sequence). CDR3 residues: CASSQDLGQGKGEKLFF. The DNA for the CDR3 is TGTGCCAGCAGCCAAGACTTAGGACAGGGGAAGGGGGAAAAACTGTTTTTT.

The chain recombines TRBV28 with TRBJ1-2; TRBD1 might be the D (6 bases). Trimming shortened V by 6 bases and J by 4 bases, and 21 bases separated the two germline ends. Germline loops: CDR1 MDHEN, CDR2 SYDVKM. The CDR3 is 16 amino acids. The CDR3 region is CASSENTGQGLYGYTF. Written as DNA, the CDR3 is TGTGCCAGCAGCGAAAATACAGGGCAGGGCCTCTATGGCTACACCTTC.

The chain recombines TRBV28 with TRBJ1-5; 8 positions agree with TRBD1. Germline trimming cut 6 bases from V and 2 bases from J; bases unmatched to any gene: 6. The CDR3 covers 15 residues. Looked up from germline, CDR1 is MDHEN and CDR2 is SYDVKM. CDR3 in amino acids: CASSYPDRGNQPQHF. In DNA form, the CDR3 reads TGTGCCAGCAGCTATCCGGACAGGGGCAATCAGCCCCAGCATTTT.

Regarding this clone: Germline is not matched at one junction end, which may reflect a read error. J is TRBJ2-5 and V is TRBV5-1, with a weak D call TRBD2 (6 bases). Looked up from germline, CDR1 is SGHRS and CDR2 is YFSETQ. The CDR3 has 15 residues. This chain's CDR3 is CASTLAGTPQETQYF. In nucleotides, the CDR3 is TGCGCCAGCACCTTGGCCGGGACTCCGCAAGAGACCCAGTACTTC.

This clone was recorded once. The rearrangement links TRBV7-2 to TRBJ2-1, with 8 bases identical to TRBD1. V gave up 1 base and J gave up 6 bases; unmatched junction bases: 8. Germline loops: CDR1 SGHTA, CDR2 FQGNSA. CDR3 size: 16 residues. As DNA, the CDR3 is TGTGCCAGCAGCTTAGTACCCGGGACAGGCGCCAATGAGCAGTTCTTC. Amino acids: CASSLVPGTGANEQFF.

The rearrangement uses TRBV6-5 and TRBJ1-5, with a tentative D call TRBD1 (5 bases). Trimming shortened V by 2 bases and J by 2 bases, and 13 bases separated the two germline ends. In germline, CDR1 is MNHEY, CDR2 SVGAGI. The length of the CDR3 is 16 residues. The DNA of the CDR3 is TGTGCCAGCAGTTACGGGGGGGAGAGGGGCAATCAGCCCCAGCATTTT. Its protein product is CASSYGGERGNQPQHF.